These 12 T cell receptor beta chains were sequenced from one sample in a study of blood T cell repertoires in COVID-19. The assay was immunoSEQ multiplex PCR, and TCRdb's table has in-frame clones only and misses some. Here the sample spans 150,000 to 200,000 clones, about 80% being singletons. The sample was peripheral blood. The source is a woman aged 80 or older with acute or convalescent COVID-19.

The chain joins TRBV5-1 to TRBJ1-3; D gene unclear. The germline V gene has CDR1 SGHRS and CDR2 YFSETQ. V gave up 0 bases and J gave up 2 bases, with 6 bases separating them. The CDR3 has 14 amino acids. In nucleotides, the CDR3 is TGCGCCAGCAGCTTGGGGAGTGCTGGAAACACCATATATTTT. Its protein is CASSLGSAGNTIYF.

The CDR3, as DNA: TGCGCCAGCAGCTTGGATAATACCGGGGAGCTGTTTTTT. Protein product: CASSLDNTGELFF. The rearrangement joins TRBV5-1 to TRBJ2-2; D ambiguous. V gave up 0 bases and J gave up 5 bases, with 5 bases separating them. CDR1 is SGHRS and CDR2 is YFSETQ in the germline V gene. This CDR3 spans 13 amino acids.

The J gene is TRBJ2-5, the V gene TRBV30; 9 bases match TRBD1. Germline assignment: CDR1 GTSNPN and CDR2 SVGIG (reference sequence). The CDR3 is 16 residues long. V was pared by 5 bases and J by 6 bases, with 16 bases of the junction left unmatched. This CDR3 is CAWALTGGAGFKTQYF. CDR3 bases: TGTGCCTGGGCCTTAACAGGGGGCGCGGGATTTAAGACCCAGTACTTC. Complete variable domain (other parts from reference TRBV30 and TRBJ2-5): SQTIHQWPATLVQPVGSPLSLECTVEGTSNPNLYWYRQAAGRGLQLLFYSVGIGQISSEVPQNLSASRPQDRQFILSSKKLLLSDSGFYLCAWALTGGAGFKTQYFGPGTRLLVL.

As for this clone: In the same sample, other DNA sequences code for this CDR3. The rearrangement links TRBV5-1 to TRBJ1-2, with a tentative D call TRBD1 (6 bases). CDR1 and CDR2 from the germline V gene are SGHRS and YFSETQ. V lost 4 bases and J 2 bases, leaving 12 bases between the germline ends. The CDR3 is 14 amino acids. CDR3 in amino acids: CASSQRTANYGYTF. The DNA of the CDR3 is TGCGCCAGCAGCCAACGGACAGCGAACTATGGCTACACCTTC.

Regarding this clone: A junction end diverges from the germline sequence, so it may reflect a read error. This chain links TRBV5-6 with TRBJ2-3; 7 bases fit TRBD2. Germline V gene lookup returns CDR1 SGHDT and CDR2 YYEEEE. There are 11 residues in the CDR3. The CDR3 coding sequence is TGTGCCAGCAGCTCCGGACTAGGCGGGAGATTT. It is translated as CASSSGLGGRF.

The CDR3 region has the DNA TGTGCCAGCAGTGCCATAGCGGGCCCCTACAATGAGCAGTTCTTC. This encodes CASSAIAGPYNEQFF. The chain carries TRBV6-2 or TRBV6-3 and TRBJ2-1; 7 bases line up with TRBD2. The CDR3 runs to 15 residues. The V gene end was trimmed by 5 bases and the J gene end by 2 bases; junction bases not matched to a gene: 6. CDR1 is MNHEY, CDR2 SVGEGT, per germline.

The chain couples TRBV11-2 to TRBJ2-3; 9 bases agree with TRBD2. Germline assignment: CDR1 SGHAT and CDR2 FQNNGV. V dropped 0 bases and J dropped 4; count of bases not matched to a gene: 2. This CDR3 has 15 amino acids. DNA for the CDR3: TGTGCCAGCAGCTTAGAAGCGGGGGGCCCAGATACGCAGTATTTT. Amino acid sequence: CASSLEAGGPDTQYF.

The V gene is TRBV25-1, the J gene TRBJ2-2; 8 nucleotides align to TRBD1. The germline CDR1 and CDR2 sequences are MGHDK and SYGVNS. After removal of 7 bases from V and 6 bases from J, the junction contained 10 bases not matched to a gene. The CDR3 is made up of 15 amino acids. The CDR3 nucleotides are TGTGCCAGCACCCAACAGGGGGTCGTCCCCGGGGAGCTGTTTTTT. It yields the protein CASTQQGVVPGELFF.

The rearrangement joins TRBV19 to TRBJ2-3; TRBD1 matches at 7 bases. The length of the CDR3 is 15 residues. The junction had 7 bases not matched to a gene; V was cut back by 7 bases and J by 0 bases. CDR1 and CDR2 (germline): LNHDA, SQIVND (reference sequence). DNA of the CDR3: TGTGCCAGTACCTCGGGACAGCCGAGCACAGATACGCAGTATTTT. Encoded protein: CASTSGQPSTDTQYF.

This clone was recorded only once. This rearrangement joins TRBV4-3 to TRBJ1-2; no reliable D call. Trimming took off 0 bases at V and 1 base at J, with 9 bases between the two ends. Germline CDR1 reads LGHNA; CDR2 reads YSLEER. The CDR3 is 15 amino acids. For the CDR3, the DNA is TGCGCCAGCAGCCAAGACGCGGTTTTTAACTATGGCTACACCTTC. It yields the protein CASSQDAVFNYGYTF.

The chain recombines TRBV5-4 with TRBJ1-2; TRBD1 matches 9 bases. The V gene end was trimmed by 2 bases and the J gene end by 6 bases; junction bases not matched to a gene: 8. The CDR3 runs to 15 residues. Germline V CDR1 and CDR2: SGHNT, YYREEE (reference sequence). CDR3 sequence (DNA): TGTGCCAGCAGCTTCTCGGACAGGGGTTTTAATGGCTACACCTTC. Translating it yields CASSFSDRGFNGYTF.

The V gene is TRBV25-1, the J gene TRBJ2-7; 8 bases fit TRBD1. The J segment lost 3 bases and the V segment lost 4 bases, leaving 2 bases of the junction unmatched. The CDR3 length is 13 residues. Germline values: CDR1 MGHDK, CDR2 SYGVNS. The CDR3 nucleotides are TGTGCCAGCAGTGTCGGACAGGGCTACGAGCAGTACTTC. This sequence encodes CASSVGQGYEQYF.